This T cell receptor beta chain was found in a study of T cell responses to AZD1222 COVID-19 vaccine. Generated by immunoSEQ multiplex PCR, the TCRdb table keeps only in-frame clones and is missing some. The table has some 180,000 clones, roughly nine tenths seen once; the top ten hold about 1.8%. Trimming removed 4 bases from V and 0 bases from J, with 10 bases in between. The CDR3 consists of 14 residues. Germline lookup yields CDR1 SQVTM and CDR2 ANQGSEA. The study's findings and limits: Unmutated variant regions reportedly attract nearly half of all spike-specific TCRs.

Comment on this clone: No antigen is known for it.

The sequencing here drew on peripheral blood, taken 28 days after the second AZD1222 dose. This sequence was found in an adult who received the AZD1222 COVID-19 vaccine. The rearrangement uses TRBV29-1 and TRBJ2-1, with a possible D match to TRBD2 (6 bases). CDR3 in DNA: TGCAGCGTTGTACGGGGGAGCTCCTACAATGAGCAGTTCTTC. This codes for CSVVRGSSYNEQFF.